This T cell receptor beta chain came from a study of glioma-infiltrating T cells. The table lists this clonotype with a count of one. What it binds is not known. The study, taken as a whole, reports: Gliomas, especially low-grade, showed above-expected tissue-blood divergence; non-neoplastic patients showed below.

TCR alpha and beta CDR3 regions were amplified from RNA using iRepertoire nested multiplex PCR. One-step reverse transcription and amplification started from approximately 100-400 ng of tissue mRNA or PBMC total RNA. MiXCR, applied by TCRdb to the multiplex PCR reads, yields one record per CDR3 protein. There are about 110,000 distinct CDR3 sequences in the sample; 20% to 25% occur only once, and roughly 37% lies in the top ten. CDR1 and CDR2 (germline): DFQATT, SNEGSKA (reference sequence). V lost 0 bases, J lost 5 bases, and 16 bases lay in between. The CDR3 spans 15 residues. The sequencing input was glioma tissue, nonneoplastic brain tissue, or PBMCs (not recorded which). The receptor's source is a human donor with low-grade glioma or glioblastoma, undergoing nonglioma brain surgery, or in good health (not recorded which). The V call is TRBV20-1, the J call TRBJ2-5; either TRBD1 or TRBD2 may fit D (7 bases each). The chain's CDR3 is CSARDQQGGGETQYF. CDR3 DNA: TGCAGTGCTAGAGATCAGCAGGGGGGAGGGGAGACCCAGTACTTC.